This T cell receptor (beta chain) was captured by sequencing in a study of blood T cells in healthy people across ages. Background on the study: For every two T cells, template switching captured about one barcoded beta molecule. General study points: Percentage of naive T cells showed a strong correlation with TCR beta diversity.

Germline CDR1 is DFQATT and CDR2 is SNEGSKA (reference sequence). This CDR3 comprises 15 residues. A second PCR of about 7 to 12 cycles used a sample-barcoded 5' primer and a J-beta primer mix. One entry per CDR3 protein, called by TCRdb with MiXCR from the 5' RACE reads. The sample gives 730,000 or so distinct CDR3 sequences, 35% to 50% of which show up once; around 30% is in the top ten. Every donor gave ten milliliters of peripheral blood. About this clonotype: Its antigen is undetermined. A much larger clone is a single base away; this may be a read error.

This sequence was found in a man aged 80 or over in good health. The chain uses TRBV20-1 and TRBJ2-5; D might be TRBD1 (6 bases). TRBJ2-7 matches the DNA end more closely, so the J call is doubtful. Sequencing was carried out using blood. The CDR3 is CSAGDGLGRGSEQYF. DNA for the CDR3: TGCAGTGCTGGAGACGGGCTAGGCAGGGGAAGCGAGCAGTACTTC.